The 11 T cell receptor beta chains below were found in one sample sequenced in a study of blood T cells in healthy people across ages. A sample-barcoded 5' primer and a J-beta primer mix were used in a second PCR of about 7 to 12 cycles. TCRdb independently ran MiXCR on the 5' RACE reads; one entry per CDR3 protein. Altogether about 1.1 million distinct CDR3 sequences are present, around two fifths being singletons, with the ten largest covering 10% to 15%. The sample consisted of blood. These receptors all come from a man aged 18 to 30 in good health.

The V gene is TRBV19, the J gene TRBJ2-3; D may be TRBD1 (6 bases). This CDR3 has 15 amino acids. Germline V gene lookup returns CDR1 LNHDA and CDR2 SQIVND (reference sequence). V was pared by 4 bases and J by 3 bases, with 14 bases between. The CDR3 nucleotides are TGTGCCAGTAGTAACACCAGGGGATATACAGATACGCAGTATTTT. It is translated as CASSNTRGYTDTQYF. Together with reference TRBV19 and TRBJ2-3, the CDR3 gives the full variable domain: DGGITQSPKYLFRKEGQNVTLSCEQNLNHDAMYWYRQDPGQGLRLIYYSQIVNDFQKGDIAEGYSVSREKKESFPLTVTSAQKNPTAFYLCASSNTRGYTDTQYFGPGTRLTVL.

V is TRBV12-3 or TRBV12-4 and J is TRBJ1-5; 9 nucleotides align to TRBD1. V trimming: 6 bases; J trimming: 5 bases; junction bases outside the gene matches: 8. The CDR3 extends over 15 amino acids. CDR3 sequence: CASSHLGQGHQPQHF. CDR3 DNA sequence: TGTGCCAGCAGCCACTTAGGACAGGGGCATCAGCCCCAGCATTTT.

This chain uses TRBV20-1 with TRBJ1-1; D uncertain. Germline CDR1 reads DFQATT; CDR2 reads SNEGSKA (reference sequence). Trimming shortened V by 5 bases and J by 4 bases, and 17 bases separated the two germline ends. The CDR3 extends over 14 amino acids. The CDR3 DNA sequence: TGCAGTGCTCTCCGGCGGGCAGCGGTCACTGAAGCTTTCTTT. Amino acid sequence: CSALRRAAVTEAFF.

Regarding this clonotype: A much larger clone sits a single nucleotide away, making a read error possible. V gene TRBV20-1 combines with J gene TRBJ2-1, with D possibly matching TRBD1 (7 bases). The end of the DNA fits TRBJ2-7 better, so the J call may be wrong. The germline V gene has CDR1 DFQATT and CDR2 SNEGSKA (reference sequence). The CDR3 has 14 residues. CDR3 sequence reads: CSAPPGGSYNEQYF. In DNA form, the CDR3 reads TGCAGTGCCCCACCAGGGGGGTCCTACAATGAGCAGTACTTC.

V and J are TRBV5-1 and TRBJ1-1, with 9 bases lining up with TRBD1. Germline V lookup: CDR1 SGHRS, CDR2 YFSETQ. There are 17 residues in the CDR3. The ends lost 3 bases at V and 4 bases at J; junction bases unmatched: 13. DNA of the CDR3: TGCGCCAGCAGCTCCGGTTCCGGGACAGGGCCTCGCACTGAAGCTTTCTTT. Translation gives CASSSGSGTGPRTEAFF.

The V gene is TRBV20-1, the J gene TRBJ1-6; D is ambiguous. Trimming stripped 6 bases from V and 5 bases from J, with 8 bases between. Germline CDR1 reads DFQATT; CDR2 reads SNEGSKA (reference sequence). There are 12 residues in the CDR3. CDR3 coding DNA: TGCAGTGCCAGGAGTAATAATTCACCCCTCCACTTT. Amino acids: CSARSNNSPLHF.

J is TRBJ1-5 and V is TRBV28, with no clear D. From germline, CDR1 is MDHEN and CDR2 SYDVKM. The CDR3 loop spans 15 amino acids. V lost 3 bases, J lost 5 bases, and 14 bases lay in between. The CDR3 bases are TGTGCCAGCAGTTTTGCGGGAGAACCCGATCAGCCCCAGCATTTT. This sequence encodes CASSFAGEPDQPQHF.

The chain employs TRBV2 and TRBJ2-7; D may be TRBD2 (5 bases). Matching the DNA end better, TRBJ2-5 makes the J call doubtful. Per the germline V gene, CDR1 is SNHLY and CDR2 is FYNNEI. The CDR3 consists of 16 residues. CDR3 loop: CASSEGRLLAMETQYF. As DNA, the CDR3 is TGTGCCAGCAGTGAAGGGAGACTATTAGCCATGGAGACCCAGTACTTC.

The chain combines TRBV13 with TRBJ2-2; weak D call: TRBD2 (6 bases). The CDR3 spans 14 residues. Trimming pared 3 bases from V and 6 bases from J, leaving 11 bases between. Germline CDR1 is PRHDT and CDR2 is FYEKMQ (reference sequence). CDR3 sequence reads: CASSLGGSPGELFF. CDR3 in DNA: TGTGCCAGCAGCTTGGGGGGAAGTCCCGGGGAGCTGTTTTTT.

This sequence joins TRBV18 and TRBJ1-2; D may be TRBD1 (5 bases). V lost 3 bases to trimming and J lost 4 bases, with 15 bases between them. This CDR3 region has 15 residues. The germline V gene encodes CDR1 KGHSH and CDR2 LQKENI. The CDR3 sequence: CASSPVGDLIYGYTF. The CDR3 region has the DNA TGTGCCAGCTCACCCGTAGGGGACCTGATCTATGGCTACACCTTC.

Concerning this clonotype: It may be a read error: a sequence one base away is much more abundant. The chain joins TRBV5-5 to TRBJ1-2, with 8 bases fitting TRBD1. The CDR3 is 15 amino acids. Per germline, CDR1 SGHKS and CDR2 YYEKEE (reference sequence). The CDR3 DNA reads TGTGTCAGTGAACCGGGACAGGCCTCTAACTATGGCTACACCTTC. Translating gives CVSEPGQASNYGYTF.